The clone carrying this T cell receptor beta chain was found many times. Its antigen is undetermined. This CDR3 is built from 15 residues. J lost 5 bases, V lost 6 bases, and 8 bases had no gene match. The hyperthyroidism patients had all been newly diagnosed, and their disease duration was under 2 months. Their ages ranged from 18 to 65 years. PBMCs were collected from a roughly 9.7 ml volume of fresh peripheral blood. The data are from a study of T cells in Graves' hyperthyroidism and ophthalmopathy. General study points: The model predicted ophthalmopathy a median approximately seven months before onset.

The source material, RNA transcripts, was used to amplify TCR beta CDR3 regions. The HTBI primer set drove a first-round RT-PCR of the TCR CDR3. TCRdb passed the multiplex PCR reads through MiXCR, listing each CDR3 protein once. The sample lists approximately 400,000 distinct CDR3 sequences, 19% occurring once. The sequence came from a woman aged 18-29 years with Graves' hyperthyroidism. This sequence joins TRBV12-3 or TRBV12-4 and TRBJ2-7; 12 positions match TRBD2. The sample was blood. In DNA form, the CDR3 reads TGTGCCAGCAGCTTAATGACTAGCGGGGGCCACGAGCAGTACTTC. Amino acids: CASSLMTSGGHEQYF.